Each of the 2 T cell receptor beta chains below was sequenced from the same sample in a study of blood T cell repertoires in COVID-19. TCRdb keeps only in-frame clones here, not all; method: immunoSEQ multiplex PCR. The table shows tens of thousands of clones, with approximately 92% occurring only once. The material sequenced was peripheral blood. Receptors originate from a man aged 55 to 70 with acute or convalescent COVID-19.

V and J are TRBV7-2 and TRBJ2-2, with TRBD2 matching over 10 bases. Per germline, CDR1 SGHTA and CDR2 FQGNSA. CDR3 length: 15 residues. Germline trimming cut 8 bases from V and 5 bases from J; bases unmatched to any gene: 8. The CDR3 here is CASCPSGRGTGELFF. The CDR3 nucleotides read TGTGCCAGCTGTCCAAGCGGGAGGGGAACCGGGGAGCTGTTTTTT.

The chain combines TRBV11-2 with TRBJ2-7, with no clear D. The V gene lost 0 bases and the J gene lost 3 bases, with 3 bases spanning the gap. In germline, CDR1 is SGHAT, CDR2 FQNNGV. This CDR3 contains 12 residues. The CDR3 region has the DNA TGTGCCAGCAGCTTAGATCTCTACGAGCAGTACTTC. This translates into CASSLDLYEQYF.